These 28 T cell receptor beta chains originate from one sample sequenced in a study of T cell responses to AZD1222 COVID-19 vaccine. TCRdb's copy holds only in-frame clones and misses some; the assay was immunoSEQ multiplex PCR. The sample includes 50,000 to 75,000 clones, around 75% of them seen just once. The material sequenced was peripheral blood, taken on day 0 of AZD1222 vaccination. These receptors were obtained from an adult in good health.

This clone was seen just once. The rearrangement links TRBV7-8 to TRBJ1-5, with 7 nucleotides matching TRBD1. V was pared by 2 bases and J by 3 bases, with 4 bases of the junction left unmatched. Germline lookup yields CDR1 SGHVS and CDR2 FQNEAQ. The CDR3 extends over 15 amino acids. CDR3 loop: CASSLSRGNNQPQHF. The CDR3, as DNA: TGTGCCAGCAGCTTAAGCAGGGGGAACAATCAGCCCCAGCATTTT.

The rearrangement uses TRBV29-1 and TRBJ2-4, with D possibly matching TRBD2 (6 bases). The germline CDR1 and CDR2 sequences are SQVTM and ANQGSEA. Trimming removed 6 bases from V and 5 bases from J, with 11 bases in between. This CDR3 region has 12 residues. The CDR3: CSVDPGENIQYF. For the CDR3, the DNA is TGCAGCGTCGACCCGGGGGAAAACATTCAGTACTTC.

The rearrangement joins TRBV24-1 to TRBJ2-2; D gene ambiguous. Germline assignment: CDR1 KGHDR and CDR2 SFDVKD. The V and J ends lost 5 bases and 6 bases respectively, with 15 bases between them. The CDR3 consists of 15 residues. CDR3 in amino acids: CATSGSDGGAGELFF. For the CDR3, the DNA is TGTGCCACCAGTGGGTCGGACGGTGGGGCCGGGGAGCTGTTTTTT.

The V call is TRBV5-1, the J call TRBJ2-2; TRBD1 is a possible D gene (5 bases). Germline CDR1 and CDR2: SGHRS and YFSETQ. V lost 7 bases and J 7 bases, leaving 17 bases between the germline ends. The CDR3 is made up of 14 amino acids. This chain's CDR3 is CASFETASGGELFF. For the CDR3, the DNA is TGCGCCAGCTTCGAGACAGCGTCAGGCGGGGAGCTGTTTTTT.

This clone was seen a single time. The chain links TRBV19 to TRBJ1-5, with D maybe TRBD1 (5 bases). V lost 3 bases and J lost 4, with 13 bases in between. CDR1 LNHDA and CDR2 SQIVND come from the germline V gene (reference sequence). CDR3 size: 15 residues. This chain's CDR3 is CASSMEGRLNQPQHF. The CDR3 DNA reads TGTGCCAGTAGTATGGAGGGGAGGCTGAATCAGCCCCAGCATTTT.

The V gene is TRBV3-1 (or the pseudogene TRBV3-2), the J gene TRBJ1-2, with D tentatively TRBD1 (6 bases). Germline V CDR1 and CDR2: LGHDT, YNNKEL (reference sequence). The CDR3 consists of 15 residues. Trimming took off 0 bases at V and 7 bases at J, with 15 bases between the two ends. CDR3 in amino acids: CASSQDNQGQGGYTF. The CDR3 nucleotides read TGTGCCAGCAGCCAAGATAACCAGGGGCAGGGTGGCTACACCTTC.

The rearrangement uses TRBV4-3 and TRBJ2-2; tentative D call: TRBD1 (5 bases). Germline V CDR1 and CDR2: LGHNA, YSLEER. This CDR3 comprises 15 residues. V was cut by 1 base and J by 7 bases, with 13 bases left in between. The CDR3 here is CASSQVLREIGELFF. DNA of the CDR3: TGCGCCAGCAGCCAAGTTCTCAGGGAAATCGGGGAGCTGTTTTTT.

The chain has TRBV7-2 and TRBJ1-2; a possible D gene is TRBD1 (6 bases). There are 14 residues in the CDR3. Germline V gene lookup returns CDR1 SGHTA and CDR2 FQGNSA. V shed 5 bases and J shed 4 bases, with 14 bases lying between them. The CDR3, as DNA: TGTGCCAGCAGCCCATGGGGGGCTACCTATGGCTACACCTTC. The encoded protein is CASSPWGATYGYTF.

The chain has TRBV7-2 and TRBJ2-7, with 11 bases that match TRBD2. Germline trimming cut 3 bases from V and 7 bases from J; bases unmatched to any gene: 8. The length of the CDR3 is 15 residues. Per the germline V gene, CDR1 is SGHTA and CDR2 is FQGNSA. CDR3 bases: TGTGCCAGCAGCTTGACTAGCGGGGTTCCGGGGGAGCAGTACTTC. It translates to CASSLTSGVPGEQYF.

The chain carries TRBV6-1 and TRBJ2-7; D is perhaps TRBD2 (5 bases). The V end lost 0 bases, the J end lost 3 bases, and 9 bases lay between the germline ends. CDR3 length equals 14 residues. Germline CDR1 is MNHNS and CDR2 is SASEGT. CDR3 amino acids: CASSEARAFYEQYF. CDR3 DNA: TGTGCCAGCAGTGAAGCGAGGGCTTTCTACGAGCAGTACTTC.

The chain links TRBV5-1 to TRBJ1-1; D uncertain. Trimming stripped 3 bases from V and 4 bases from J, with 13 bases between. The CDR3 extends over 14 amino acids. Per the germline V gene, CDR1 is SGHRS and CDR2 is YFSETQ. The CDR3 here is CASSSKEPPTEAFF. CDR3 coding DNA: TGCGCCAGCAGCTCCAAAGAGCCCCCCACTGAAGCTTTCTTT.

The chain couples TRBV7-9 to TRBJ1-2; 7 nucleotides agree with TRBD1. Germline V gene lookup returns CDR1 SEHNR and CDR2 FQNEAQ (reference sequence). The CDR3 covers 16 residues. J lost 1 base, V lost 4 bases, and 9 bases had no gene match. The CDR3 DNA reads TGTGCCAGCAGCTGGGACAGCGATCTCCTTAACTATGGCTACACCTTC. This sequence encodes CASSWDSDLLNYGYTF.

The chain combines TRBV5-4 with TRBJ1-6, with D unresolved. The germline gives CDR1 SGHNT, CDR2 YYREEE (reference sequence). There are 15 residues in the CDR3. V was trimmed by 0 bases and J by 9 bases, leaving 13 bases between them. For the CDR3, the DNA is TGTGCCAGCAGCTTGGAATCGGAGGGAGGTTCACCCCTCCACTTT. Amino acids: CASSLESEGGSPLHF.

The chain employs TRBV5-1 and TRBJ2-2; D call uncertain. Trimming pared 0 bases from V and 6 bases from J, leaving 12 bases between. The CDR3 runs to 15 residues. Germline values: CDR1 SGHRS, CDR2 YFSETQ. The CDR3 coding sequence is TGCGCCAGCAGCTTGGTTTCTTATCCCCCCGGGGAGCTGTTTTTT. It yields the protein CASSLVSYPPGELFF.

This chain links TRBV5-4 with TRBJ2-7; D may be TRBD1 (6 bases). Trimming shortened V by 2 bases and J by 2 bases, and 11 bases separated the two germline ends. Germline V gene lookup returns CDR1 SGHNT and CDR2 YYREEE (reference sequence). This CDR3 is 14 amino acids long. The CDR3 nucleotides are TGTGCCAGCAGCTTCATAGGACAGCCCTACGAGCAGTACTTC. It translates to CASSFIGQPYEQYF. Based on the CDR3 plus reference TRBV5-4 and TRBJ2-7, the full variable domain is ETGVTQSPTHLIKTRGQQVTLRCSSQSGHNTVSWYQQALGQGPQFIFQYYREEENGRGNFPPRFSGLQFPNYSSELNVNALELDDSALYLCASSFIGQPYEQYFGPGTRLTVT.

This clone has a handful of counts. The chain couples TRBV4-1 to TRBJ1-5, with D possibly being TRBD1 (5 bases). This CDR3 is built from 14 residues. V was cut by 2 bases and J by 13 bases, with 18 bases left in between. CDR1 and CDR2 from the germline V gene are MGHRA and YSYEKL. CDR3 sequence (DNA): TGCGCCAGCAGCCAATCCCTGACAGACTTAAGGCAGCATTTT. It translates to CASSQSLTDLRQHF.

The V and J genes are TRBV6-5 and TRBJ2-7, with 7 bases that match TRBD1. The V segment lost 2 bases and the J segment 0 bases; nucleotides outside the gene matches: 4. The length of the CDR3 is 15 residues. CDR1 and CDR2 from the germline V gene are MNHEY and SVGAGI. The CDR3 spells CASSYDRALSYEQYF. The CDR3 nucleotides read TGTGCCAGCAGTTACGACAGGGCGCTCTCCTACGAGCAGTACTTC.

V and J are TRBV14 and TRBJ1-1; no definite D call. The CDR3 length is 13 residues. V gave up 2 bases and J gave up 5 bases, with 9 bases separating them. Looked up from germline, CDR1 is SGHDN and CDR2 is FVKESK. CDR3 region: CASSQNLRTEAFF. CDR3 sequence (DNA): TGTGCCAGCAGCCAAAACTTGAGGACTGAAGCTTTCTTT.

The chain couples TRBV6-5 to TRBJ2-1; D tentatively reads TRBD1 or TRBD2 (6 bases each). The length of the CDR3 is 13 residues. The germline V and J ends were trimmed by 7 bases and 9 bases, with 16 bases remaining between them. The germline CDR1 and CDR2 sequences are MNHEY and SVGAGI. The DNA of the CDR3 is TGTGCCAGCACCCAAGGGGGGCTGCTTGAGCAGTTCTTC. This translates into CASTQGGLLEQFF.

The chain carries TRBV5-1 and TRBJ2-7, with D possibly TRBD2 on 5 matching bases. The germline V gene has CDR1 SGHRS and CDR2 YFSETQ. This CDR3 region has 13 residues. Trimming shortened V by 5 bases and J by 1 base, and 10 bases separated the two germline ends. The CDR3 sequence is CASRGDSSYEQYF. CDR3 coding DNA: TGCGCCAGCAGGGGAGACTCGTCCTACGAGCAGTACTTC.

The chain links TRBV18 to TRBJ2-5; TRBD2 is a possible D gene (6 bases). This CDR3 comprises 13 residues. V was trimmed by 7 bases and J by 4 bases, leaving 13 bases between them. CDR1 is KGHSH and CDR2 is LQKENI in the germline V gene. The CDR3 DNA is TGTGCCAGCTTCGGGACTGCCGGAGAGACCCAGTACTTC. Translated: CASFGTAGETQYF.

The chain uses TRBV4-2 and TRBJ2-5; possibly TRBD2 for D (6 bases). The germline CDR1 and CDR2 sequences are LGHNA and YNFKEQ. The V gene lost 5 bases and the J gene lost 2 bases, with 15 bases spanning the gap. The CDR3 totals 15 residues. DNA of the CDR3: TGTGCCAGCAGCTTTTACGTGGGACTTCAAGAGACCCAGTACTTC. Translated, it gives CASSFYVGLQETQYF.

The rearrangement joins TRBV3-1 (or the pseudogene TRBV3-2) to TRBJ1-6; D remains ambiguous. The CDR3 spans 11 residues. V dropped 3 bases and J dropped 7 bases, with 1 base sitting between them. Germline values: CDR1 LGHDT, CDR2 YNNKEL (reference sequence). The CDR3 DNA follows: TGTGCCAGCAGCCACAATTCACCCCTCCACTTT. This translates into CASSHNSPLHF.

J is TRBJ2-3 and V is TRBV7-2; D call uncertain. Germline CDR1 and CDR2: SGHTA and FQGNSA. The germline V and J ends were trimmed by 3 bases and 4 bases, with 5 bases remaining between them. This CDR3 contains 12 residues. The CDR3 spells CASSFRADTQYF. The CDR3 DNA reads as TGTGCCAGCAGCTTCCGGGCAGATACGCAGTATTTT.

The chain is built from TRBV3-1 (or the pseudogene TRBV3-2) and TRBJ1-5; D call uncertain. CDR1 and CDR2 (germline): LGHDT, YNNKEL (reference sequence). CDR3 length: 13 residues. Trimming removed 0 bases from V and 7 bases from J, with 7 bases in between. The CDR3 DNA reads as TGTGCCAGCAGCCAAGATCTCGGGCAGCCCCAGCATTTT. Residues: CASSQDLGQPQHF.

V usage is TRBV28 and J usage is TRBJ1-2; no clear D gene. The CDR3 spans 15 residues. Germline assignment: CDR1 MDHEN and CDR2 SYDVKM. V was trimmed by 4 bases and J by 8 bases, leaving 20 bases between them. CDR3 coding DNA: TGTGCCAGCAGTTCCTCGACGGTAATAGTCGTCGGCTACACCTTC. This codes for CASSSSTVIVVGYTF.

The table lists this clone with a few counts. V usage is TRBV29-1 and J usage is TRBJ2-3, with a possible D match to TRBD1 (5 bases). The CDR3 is 19 residues long. CDR1 SQVTM and CDR2 ANQGSEA come from the germline V gene. V was trimmed by 2 bases and J by 0 bases, leaving 24 bases between them. CDR3 amino acids: CSVEYRTPTRVSSTDTQYF. In DNA form, the CDR3 reads TGCAGCGTTGAATACAGGACACCGACGCGCGTTTCTAGCACAGATACGCAGTATTTT.

This chain connects TRBV27 to TRBJ1-5; D not certain. Germline assignment: CDR1 MNHEY and CDR2 SMNVEV (reference sequence). The CDR3 loop spans 13 amino acids. V lost 0 bases, J lost 7 bases, and 7 bases lay in between. The CDR3 spells CASSLSRRQPQHF. CDR3 DNA: TGTGCCAGCAGTTTATCGCGGAGACAGCCCCAGCATTTT.